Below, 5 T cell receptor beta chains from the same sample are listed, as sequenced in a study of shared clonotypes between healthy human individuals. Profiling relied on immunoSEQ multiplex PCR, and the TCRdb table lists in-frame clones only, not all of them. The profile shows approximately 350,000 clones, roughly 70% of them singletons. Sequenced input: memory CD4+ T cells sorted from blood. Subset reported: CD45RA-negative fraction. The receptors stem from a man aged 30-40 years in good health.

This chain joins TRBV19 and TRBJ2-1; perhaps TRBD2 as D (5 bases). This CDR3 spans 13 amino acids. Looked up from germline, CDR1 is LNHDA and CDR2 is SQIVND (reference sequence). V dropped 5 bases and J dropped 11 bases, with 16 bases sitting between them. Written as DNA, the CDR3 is TGTGCCAGTAGTCCCCTCGAAGCGGCAAAGCAGTTCTTC. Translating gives CASSPLEAAKQFF.

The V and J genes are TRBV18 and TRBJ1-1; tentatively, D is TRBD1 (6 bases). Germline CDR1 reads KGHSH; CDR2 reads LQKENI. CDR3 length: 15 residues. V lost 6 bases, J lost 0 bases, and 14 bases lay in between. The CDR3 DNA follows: TGTGCCAGCTCCCACGGACAGACCATGAACACTGAAGCTTTCTTT. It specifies CASSHGQTMNTEAFF.

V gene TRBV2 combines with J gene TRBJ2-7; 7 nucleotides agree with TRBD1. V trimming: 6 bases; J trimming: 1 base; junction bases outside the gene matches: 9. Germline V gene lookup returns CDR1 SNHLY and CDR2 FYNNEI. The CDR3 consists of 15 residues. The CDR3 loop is CASRRGQDQSYEQYF. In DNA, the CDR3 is TGTGCCAGCAGACGTGGACAGGATCAATCCTACGAGCAGTACTTC.

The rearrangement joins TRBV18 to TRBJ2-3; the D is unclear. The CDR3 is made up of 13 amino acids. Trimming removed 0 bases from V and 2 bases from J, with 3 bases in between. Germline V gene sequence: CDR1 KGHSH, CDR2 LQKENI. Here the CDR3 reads CASSPPITDTQYF. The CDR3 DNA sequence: TGTGCCAGCTCACCACCGATCACAGATACGCAGTATTTT.

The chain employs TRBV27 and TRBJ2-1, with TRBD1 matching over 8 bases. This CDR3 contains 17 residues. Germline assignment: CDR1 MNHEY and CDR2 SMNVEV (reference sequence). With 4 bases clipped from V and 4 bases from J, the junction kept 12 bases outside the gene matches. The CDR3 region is CASSSTLWRTGYNEQFF. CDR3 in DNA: TGTGCCAGCAGTTCCACTCTCTGGCGGACAGGGTACAATGAGCAGTTCTTC.